The 8 T cell receptor beta chains below all came from one sample that was sequenced in a study of OX40 agonist ivuxolimab in advanced cancers. This table comes from immunoSEQ multiplex PCR, and its TCRdb copy is limited to in-frame clones, with some not included. This sample yields fewer than 55,000 clones, of which roughly four fifths are seen a single time; approximately 1.7% belongs to the top ten. The specimen comprised CD4+ or CD8+ T cells sorted from blood, sampled in a trial of the OX40 agonist ivuxolimab. These receptors were collected from an adult with an advanced solid tumor such as melanoma, head and neck, liver or kidney cancer.

This clone was picked up one time. This chain joins TRBV5-4 and TRBJ1-5; 8 nucleotides match TRBD1. V lost 7 bases, J lost 5 bases, and 17 bases stayed unmatched. This CDR3 contains 17 residues. Germline V gene lookup returns CDR1 SGHNT and CDR2 YYREEE (reference sequence). CDR3 in DNA: TGTGCCAGCCCACGCGCGGGACAGGTGAGTTCGGATCAGCCCCAGCATTTT. Protein product: CASPRAGQVSSDQPQHF.

This clone was detected once. The chain uses TRBV13 and TRBJ2-1, with TRBD2 identical over 10 bases. The V segment lost 5 bases and the J segment 0 bases; nucleotides outside the gene matches: 16. The CDR3 has 20 amino acids. CDR1 is PRHDT and CDR2 is FYEKMQ in the germline V gene (reference sequence). The CDR3 region is CASSPEPGEREGSSYNEQFF. CDR3 coding DNA: TGTGCCAGCAGCCCCGAGCCCGGGGAGCGGGAGGGGAGCTCCTACAATGAGCAGTTCTTC.

The chain joins TRBV27 to TRBJ1-5; no clear D. The germline CDR1 and CDR2 sequences are MNHEY and SMNVEV (reference sequence). Trimming took 6 bases from V and 4 from J, leaving 7 bases between them. This CDR3 comprises 12 residues. The CDR3 reads CASSRLNQPQHF. CDR3 bases: TGTGCCAGCAGCCGATTGAATCAGCCCCAGCATTTT.

This chain links TRBV7-9 with TRBJ2-4; D call uncertain. V dropped 4 bases and J dropped 1 base, with 11 bases sitting between them. Per germline, CDR1 SEHNR and CDR2 FQNEAQ (reference sequence). The CDR3 is made up of 15 amino acids. The CDR3 region is CASSSDNGAKNIQYF. In DNA form, the CDR3 reads TGTGCCAGCAGCTCCGATAATGGGGCCAAAAACATTCAGTACTTC.

The V and J genes are TRBV28 and TRBJ1-5, with 7 bases fitting TRBD1. The junction had 9 bases not matched to a gene; V was cut back by 7 bases and J by 6 bases. CDR1 and CDR2 from the germline V gene are MDHEN and SYDVKM. There are 14 residues in the CDR3. CDR3 sequence reads: CASTEPGGGQPQHF. CDR3 bases: TGTGCCAGCACTGAGCCAGGGGGGGGTCAGCCCCAGCATTTT.

This chain connects TRBV6-5 to TRBJ1-2; weak D call: TRBD1 (5 bases). Deletions cut 6 bases from V and 4 bases from J, with 15 bases between. Germline CDR1 is MNHEY and CDR2 is SVGAGI. The CDR3 spans 14 residues. CDR3 bases: TGTGCCAGCAGACTAGGGACGGGAACCTATGGCTACACCTTC. This encodes CASRLGTGTYGYTF.

The chain couples TRBV5-4 to TRBJ2-5, with TRBD2 matching 9 bases. Germline values: CDR1 SGHNT, CDR2 YYREEE (reference sequence). The ends lost 1 base at V and 4 bases at J; junction bases unmatched: 8. The CDR3 totals 16 residues. The CDR3 loop is CASSLPLAGGAETQYF. Here the CDR3 DNA reads TGTGCCAGCAGCTTGCCCTTGGCGGGAGGGGCAGAGACCCAGTACTTC.

The genes are TRBV7-2 and TRBJ2-7, with D uncertain. Trimming cost V 5 bases and J 3 bases, with 17 bases left between them. The CDR3 extends over 15 amino acids. CDR1 is SGHTA, CDR2 FQGNSA, per germline. The CDR3 DNA reads TGTGCCAGCAGCCCCCCTCGGCCGAAGAACTACGAGCAGTACTTC. Residues: CASSPPRPKNYEQYF.